The entry that follows covers one TCR beta chain sequence. These data are taken from a study of T cells in tuberculosis. Study details: T cells were selected with CD1B tetramers loaded with glucose monomycolate. This South African cohort compared adolescents with or without latent tuberculosis against adults with active tuberculosis.

The time point: new active TB diagnosis, blood taken before or within 7 days of starting treatment. The data were produced by immunoSEQ multiplex PCR, yet TCRdb's version contains in-frame clones alone and is incomplete. The sample records some 34,000 clones, around nine tenths being singletons. This TCR came from an adult with tuberculosis. Material: PBMCs, obtained at tuberculosis diagnosis.

This CDR3 is CAWSTGGVGHQPQHF. The CDR3 nucleotides are TGTGCCTGGAGCACAGGGGGCGTAGGTCATCAGCCCCAGCATTTT. This chain uses TRBV30 with TRBJ1-5; 9 bases line up with TRBD1. The germline V gene has CDR1 GTSNPN and CDR2 SVGIG (reference sequence). This CDR3 comprises 15 residues. V was pared by 3 bases and J by 5 bases, with 8 bases of the junction left unmatched. Looking up the rest from reference TRBV30 and TRBJ1-5 gives the full variable domain: SQTIHQWPATLVQPVGSPLSLECTVEGTSNPNLYWYRQAAGRGLQLLFYSVGIGQISSEVPQNLSASRPQDRQFILSSKKLLLSDSGFYLCAWSTGGVGHQPQHFGDGTRLSIL.